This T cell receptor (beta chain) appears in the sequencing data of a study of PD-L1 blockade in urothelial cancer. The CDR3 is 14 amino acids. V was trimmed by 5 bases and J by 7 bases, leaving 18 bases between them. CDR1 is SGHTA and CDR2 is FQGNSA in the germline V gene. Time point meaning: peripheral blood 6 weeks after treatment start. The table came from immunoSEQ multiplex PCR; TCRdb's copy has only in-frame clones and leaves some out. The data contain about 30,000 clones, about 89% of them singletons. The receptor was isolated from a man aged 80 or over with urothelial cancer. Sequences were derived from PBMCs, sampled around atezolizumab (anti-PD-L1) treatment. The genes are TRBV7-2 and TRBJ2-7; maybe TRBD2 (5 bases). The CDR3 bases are TGTGCCAGCAGCCCTCGTGCTAGTGAGGGAGAGCAGTACTTC. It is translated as CASSPRASEGEQYF.